This record concerns one TCR beta chain sequence. The antigen is undetermined. Distinct nucleotide sequences in the sample also encode this CDR3. These data belong to a study of shared clonotypes between healthy human individuals. Study in general: Each donor contributed plates that comprised three CD4 naive, three CD4 memory, two CD8 naive and one CD8 memory. Findings and caveats of the study: Clonotypes which were not shared had lower generation probabilities than clonotypes that all four donors shared.

The naive CD8 subset, CD45RO-negative cells positively selected for CCR7, excluded terminally differentiated effector memory CD45RA+ cells. Per the study methods: For the immunoSEQ data, sequences were junction-only without quality scores, so filtering differed. Data came from immunoSEQ multiplex PCR; TCRdb stores just in-frame clones and leaves some out. The V and J calls and the clone size are those of that table, but D and trimming were determined from the DNA. The table records roughly 590,000 clones, just under 97% of them present only once. With V trimmed by 6 bases and J by 3 bases, 7 bases remained unmatched. CDR3 length equals 14 residues. CDR1 is MDHEN and CDR2 is SYDVKM in the germline V gene.

The sequence derives from a woman in her 30s in good health. What was sequenced was naive CD8+ T cells sorted from blood. V usage is TRBV28 and J usage is TRBJ2-7, with 8 positions matching TRBD1. CDR3 amino acids: CASSHGQGDYEQYF. The CDR3 bases are TGTGCCAGCAGCCACGGACAGGGAGACTACGAGCAGTACTTC.